This T cell receptor beta chain was captured in a study of T cell responses to AZD1222 COVID-19 vaccine. Of note for this clone: Its specificity is not known.

The study, taken as a whole, reports: The study found vaccine-associated CD4 TCRs spanning spike, dominant at 160-218 and 743-854.

Profiling relied on immunoSEQ multiplex PCR, and the TCRdb table lists in-frame clones only, not all of them. The sample has fewer than 120,000 clones, around 81% seen once. Losses at the gene ends were 4 bases for V and 14 bases for J; bases not matched to a gene: 14. The CDR3 contains 13 residues. Germline V gene lookup returns CDR1 SGHDT and CDR2 YYEEEE. The chain combines TRBV5-6 with TRBJ1-2, with 7 positions matching TRBD1. Here the sequenced sample was peripheral blood, taken on day 0 of AZD1222 vaccination. The TCR was taken from an adult in good health. The CDR3 here is CASSLNDRVGSTF. The CDR3 DNA reads as TGTGCCAGCAGCCTAAATGACAGGGTCGGTTCTACCTTC.